The 22 T cell receptor beta chains presented below share a single source sample, sequenced in a study of technical replicates of blood from a handful of donors. Libraries were prepared by immunoSEQ multiplex PCR; TCRdb keeps only in-frame clonotypes and omits some of them. The sample includes some 68,000 clones, over 85% seen only once; the top ten take approximately 0.36%. The sequencing sample was made of T cells isolated from PBMCs. The receptors were sampled from a human donor in good health.

The V call is TRBV5-6, the J call TRBJ1-3; D not resolved. Germline lookup yields CDR1 SGHDT and CDR2 YYEEEE. V was pared by 4 bases and J by 0 bases, with 8 bases between. The CDR3 is 14 residues long. The CDR3 sequence: CASSLPSSGNTIYF. CDR3 in DNA: TGTGCCAGCAGCCTTCCTAGCTCTGGAAACACCATATATTTT.

The V call is TRBV13, the J call TRBJ2-1; D is possibly TRBD1 (6 bases). Germline V CDR1 and CDR2: PRHDT, FYEKMQ (reference sequence). The CDR3 is 14 residues long. The V and J ends lost 2 bases and 8 bases respectively, with 13 bases between them. The CDR3 bases are TGTGCCAGCAGCTTAAATCAGGGGATGGATGAGCAGTTCTTC. Translated: CASSLNQGMDEQFF.

The J gene is TRBJ2-1, the V gene TRBV4-3, with TRBD2 identical over 8 bases. With V trimmed by 0 bases and J by 1 base, 5 bases remained unmatched. The germline V gene has CDR1 LGHNA and CDR2 YSLEER. The CDR3 is 17 residues long. The CDR3, as DNA: TGCGCCAGCAGCCAAGAGAGCGGCGGGAGGTCCTACAATGAGCAGTTCTTC. Encoded protein: CASSQESGGRSYNEQFF.

This chain links TRBV13 with TRBJ2-7; possible D gene TRBD2, 6 bases. This CDR3 is 14 amino acids long. V lost 5 bases, J lost 2 bases, and 13 bases lay in between. Germline V CDR1 and CDR2: PRHDT, FYEKMQ (reference sequence). The CDR3 nucleotides read TGTGCCAGCAGCATACCGGGACTGACCTACGAGCAGTACTTC. Its protein product is CASSIPGLTYEQYF.

The chain has TRBV27 and TRBJ2-7; 11 bases line up with TRBD1. The CDR3 totals 14 residues. Germline V lookup: CDR1 MNHEY, CDR2 SMNVEV (reference sequence). Trimming cost V 8 bases and J 4 bases; bases outside gene matches: 7. Here the CDR3 reads CASGWTGGPYEQYF. The CDR3 DNA reads as TGTGCCAGCGGTTGGACAGGGGGCCCTTACGAGCAGTACTTC.

The chain employs TRBV21-1 and TRBJ2-1; TRBD1, the D gene given by the table, was not confirmed from the DNA. TRBV21-1 is deemed a pseudogene. The CDR3 spans 17 residues. CDR3: CASKQGASGPRDNEQFF. The CDR3 region has the DNA TGTGCCAGCAAACAGGGGGCTAGCGGGCCGAGGGATAATGAGCAGTTCTTC.

The chain employs TRBV18 and TRBJ1-5; D possibly corresponds to TRBD1 (5 bases). Germline CDR1 KGHSH, CDR2 LQKENI. With 3 bases removed from V and 8 bases from J, the gap between germline ends came to 17 bases. This CDR3 is 15 amino acids long. CDR3 in DNA: TGTGCCAGCTCACCTTCGGGGACTCCGTGGGAGCCCCAGCATTTT. It is translated as CASSPSGTPWEPQHF.

J is TRBJ2-1 and V is TRBV7-9; tentatively, D is TRBD2 (5 bases). V lost 4 bases, J lost 1 base, and 11 bases lay in between. Germline CDR1 reads SEHNR; CDR2 reads FQNEAQ (reference sequence). The CDR3 spans 15 residues. The CDR3: CASSYPGKSYNEQFF. CDR3 nucleotides: TGTGCCAGCAGCTACCCCGGGAAATCCTACAATGAGCAGTTCTTC.

The gene calls are TRBV15 and TRBJ2-3, with 9 nucleotides matching TRBD2. The CDR3 covers 14 residues. Germline loops: CDR1 LNHNV, CDR2 YYDKDF (reference sequence). J was trimmed by 4 bases and V by 8 bases; bases with no gene match: 7. The CDR3 nucleotides read TGTGCCACCGAGGCGGGAGGGTACCCAGATACGCAGTATTTT. Residues: CATEAGGYPDTQYF.

J is TRBJ2-7 and V is TRBV6-5; D not resolved. Trimming stripped 6 bases from V and 2 bases from J, with 17 bases between. The germline V gene encodes CDR1 MNHEY and CDR2 SVGAGI. This CDR3 comprises 15 residues. The CDR3 DNA is TGTGCCAGCAGCTATTACCTCGGCGGCACCTACGAGCAGTACTTC. It codes for CASSYYLGGTYEQYF.

The V gene is TRBV7-9, the J gene TRBJ2-3, with 11 positions matching TRBD2. The CDR3 consists of 17 residues. V was pared by 5 bases and J by 5 bases, with 12 bases of the junction left unmatched. CDR1 is SEHNR and CDR2 is FQNEAQ in the germline V gene (reference sequence). CDR3: CASSVIPGLAAIDTQYF. Written as DNA, the CDR3 is TGTGCCAGCAGCGTAATCCCGGGACTAGCGGCCATAGATACGCAGTATTTT.

J is TRBJ2-7 and V is TRBV4-2; TRBD2 matches at 12 bases. Unmatched junction bases numbered 13, after V lost 0 bases and J lost 7 bases. From germline, CDR1 is LGHNA and CDR2 YNFKEQ. The CDR3 spans 18 residues. CDR3 sequence (DNA): TGTGCCAGCAGCCAAGATCAAGGACTAGCGGGAAGGGGCCCGGAGCAGTACTTC. Encoded protein: CASSQDQGLAGRGPEQYF.

The chain is built from TRBV27 and TRBJ2-7; 7 nucleotides match TRBD1. With V trimmed by 8 bases and J by 0 bases, 4 bases remained unmatched. This CDR3 has 13 residues. Germline V gene data show CDR1 as MNHEY and CDR2 as SMNVEV (reference sequence). The CDR3, as DNA: TGTGCCAGCGGGACAGCGCCCTCCTACGAGCAGTACTTC. This translates into CASGTAPSYEQYF.

The V call is TRBV20-1, the J call TRBJ2-1; D is uncertain. Germline V gives CDR1 DFQATT, CDR2 SNEGSKA (reference sequence). The CDR3 length is 11 residues. The V and J ends lost 6 bases and 8 bases respectively, with 11 bases between them. This CDR3 is CSADNGYEQFF. In nucleotides, the CDR3 is TGCAGTGCCGATAATGGCTATGAGCAGTTCTTC.

The table lists this clone with a count of one. V usage is TRBV5-1 and J usage is TRBJ2-1; TRBD1 agrees at 10 bases. With V trimmed by 3 bases and J by 6 bases, 6 bases remained unmatched. The CDR3 runs 15 residues. Germline V gene data show CDR1 as SGHRS and CDR2 as YFSETQ. This chain's CDR3 is CASSSGTGVVNEQFF. CDR3 DNA: TGCGCCAGCAGCTCCGGGACAGGGGTCGTCAATGAGCAGTTCTTC.

The chain joins TRBV25-1 to TRBJ2-3; the match to TRBD2 covers 10 bases. Trimming took 3 bases from V and 2 from J; bases not matched to a gene: 8. Germline V gene data show CDR1 as MGHDK and CDR2 as SYGVNS. The CDR3 runs 17 residues. The CDR3 nucleotides are TGTGCCAGCAGTGATACTCCTAGCGGGAGCCCCACAGATACGCAGTATTTT. This encodes CASSDTPSGSPTDTQYF.

The chain joins TRBV7-2 to TRBJ2-5, with 10 nucleotides matching TRBD1. J was trimmed by 5 bases and V by 6 bases; bases with no gene match: 9. The length of the CDR3 is 15 residues. Germline CDR1 reads SGHTA; CDR2 reads FQGNSA. As DNA, the CDR3 is TGTGCCAGCAGGTCCCAGGGACAGGGGTACGAGACCCAGTACTTC. It specifies CASRSQGQGYETQYF.

In its sample, this clone was seen once. V and J are TRBV5-8 and TRBJ2-3; perhaps TRBD2 as D (6 bases). The germline V gene encodes CDR1 SGHTS and CDR2 YDEGEE. This CDR3 is 15 amino acids long. V lost 1 base and J 2 bases, leaving 11 bases between the germline ends. This chain's CDR3 is CASSLWGGDTDTQYF. The CDR3 region has the DNA TGTGCCAGCAGCTTGTGGGGAGGTGACACAGATACGCAGTATTTT. Complete variable domain (other parts from reference TRBV5-8 and TRBJ2-3): EAGVTQSPTHLIKTRGQQATLRCSPISGHTSVYWYQQALGLGLQFLLWYDEGEERNRGNFPPRFSGRQFPNYSSELNVNALELEDSALYLCASSLWGGDTDTQYFGPGTRLTVL.

Regarding this clone: This same CDR3 is encoded by further DNA sequences in the sample. The chain recombines TRBV19 with TRBJ1-5; tentatively, D is TRBD1 (6 bases). The length of the CDR3 is 14 residues. Germline loops: CDR1 LNHDA, CDR2 SQIVND (reference sequence). V was trimmed by 3 bases and J by 4 bases, leaving 10 bases between them. The CDR3 region has the DNA TGTGCCAGTAGTATTGGCCAGGGGAATCAGCCCCAGCATTTT. Translating gives CASSIGQGNQPQHF.

The chain recombines TRBV29-1 with TRBJ2-2; weak D call: TRBD1 (5 bases). This CDR3 is built from 16 residues. Trimming shortened V by 3 bases and J by 6 bases, and 20 bases separated the two germline ends. Germline V gene lookup returns CDR1 SQVTM and CDR2 ANQGSEA. The CDR3 loop is CSVEGHRTGFSGELFF. The CDR3 DNA follows: TGCAGCGTTGAGGGCCACCGAACAGGTTTCTCCGGGGAGCTGTTTTTT.

The chain joins TRBV27 to TRBJ2-7, with 7 bases matching TRBD1. There are 16 residues in the CDR3. CDR1 is MNHEY and CDR2 is SMNVEV in the germline V gene (reference sequence). The V segment lost 5 bases and the J segment 5 bases; nucleotides outside the gene matches: 15. The CDR3 is CASSHSWGNRGNEQYF. Written as DNA, the CDR3 is TGTGCCAGCAGTCACTCCTGGGGGAACAGGGGTAACGAGCAGTACTTC.

The V gene is TRBV4-3, the J gene TRBJ2-1; TRBD1 matches at 7 bases. The CDR3 runs 17 residues. V was pared by 3 bases and J by 4 bases, with 12 bases of the junction left unmatched. CDR1 is LGHNA, CDR2 YSLEER, per germline. The CDR3 here is CASSHLFPGTAYNEQFF. Written as DNA, the CDR3 is TGCGCCAGCAGCCACCTCTTCCCCGGGACAGCTTACAATGAGCAGTTCTTC.